These T cell receptor beta chains were read from a single sample in a study of CXCR3-negative and CXCR3-positive naive CD8 T cells. TCRdb re-called the 5' RACE reads; every CDR3 protein appears as one record, without DNA. The ten top clones account for roughly 4.2%, within a sample of under 75,000 distinct CDR3 sequences. The sample comprised naive CXCR3- CD8+ T cells from blood. The receptors originated from a human donor in good health. Some clones in this sample may be carry-over from other donors' samples. CDR3s include the opening cysteine and the closing phenylalanine or tryptophan. The order of the fields is J gene, V gene, CDR3 protein.

TRBJ2-3	TRBV7-9	CASSASGGGDTQYF
TRBJ2-3	TRBV7-9	CASSSPLAGKRDTQYF
TRBJ1-2	TRBV14	CASSQDRDRLLYGYTF
TRBJ2-7	TRBV29-1	CSVEGGNSQWAEQYF
TRBJ1-2	TRBV7-9	CASSLGFFGVGYGYTF
TRBJ2-3	TRBV27	CASSLFGTKGDTQYF
TRBJ1-1	TRBV13	CASSLGQGVEAFF
TRBJ1-1	TRBV29-1	CSAAPGADNTEAFF
TRBJ1-3	TRBV29-1	CSVRISGNTIYF
TRBJ2-7	TRBV5-1	CASSWGTGGAYEQYF
TRBJ1-5	TRBV19	CASREQTYSNQPQHF
TRBJ1-2	TRBV29-1	CSARDLINYGYTF
TRBJ1-2	TRBV10-3	CAISESEVIAYGYTF
TRBJ2-2	TRBV27	CASRGTGELFF
TRBJ2-1	TRBV20-1	CSARATGYEQFF
TRBJ2-7	TRBV10-3	CAIRRDDEQYF
TRBJ2-5	TRBV5-6	CASSPPGQGKQETQYF
TRBJ1-1	TRBV27	CASSLTGFGLNTEAFF
TRBJ1-1	TRBV7-8	CASSRERESPEAFF
TRBJ2-2	TRBV12-3/TRBV12-4	CASSPGGGKIGELFF
TRBJ2-7	TRBV29-1	CSGGKGTYEQYF
TRBJ2-7	TRBV29-1	CSAGRDSYEQYF
TRBJ1-2	TRBV29-1	CSVLEGLVYGYTF
TRBJ1-1	TRBV12-3/TRBV12-4	CASNILGTGNTEAFF